The following is a T cell receptor (beta chain) sequence with its context. Sequenced material consisted of expressed TCRB transcripts (all of the isolated RNA was reverse transcribed). TCRdb's table, derived via immunoSEQ multiplex PCR, lists solely in-frame clones and lacks some. Seen here are about 320,000 clones, approximately 15% observed once, and the top ten hold 6.7%. The data belong to a study of beta chain features in type 1 diabetes. The germline V and J ends were trimmed by 2 bases and 2 bases, with 13 bases remaining between them. Germline V gene sequence: CDR1 KGHSH, CDR2 LQKENI. The CDR3 loop spans 17 amino acids.

This sequence originates from a man aged 25 to 40 in good health. The chain carries TRBV18 and TRBJ2-6; TRBD1 might be the D (6 bases). The sequencing sample was made of central memory CD4+ T cells from blood. The CDR3 is CASSPRSQGTGANVLTF. The DNA for the CDR3 is TGTGCCAGCTCACCAAGATCGCAGGGGACTGGGGCCAACGTCCTGACTTTC.